Listed below are T cell receptor beta chains from one sample, sequenced in a study of control samples from healthy donors and cancer patients. The table came from immunoSEQ multiplex PCR; TCRdb's copy has only in-frame clones and leaves some out. This sample has about 95,000 clones, with roughly nine tenths found just once. Sequenced: blood. These receptors all stem from a woman aged 70-85 years in good health. Each CDR3 is given with its conserved first and last residue. Fields, in order: clone size, D gene, J gene, V gene, CDR3 protein, CDR3 DNA. The D gene is left open where the match is weak. Expanded clones get a size class; other rows say once, few or many, or leave the size out.

NA,TRBD2,TRBJ2-1,TRBV2,CASRLAGGDNEQFF,TGTGCCAGCAGACTAGCGGGGGGGGACAATGAGCAGTTCTTC
once,NA,TRBJ2-7,TRBV5-1,CASSWDTSYEQYF,TGCGCCAGCAGCTGGGACACTTCCTACGAGCAGTACTTC
few,NA,TRBJ1-3,TRBV3-1/TRBV3-2,CASSQGREAYSGNTIYF,TGTGCCAGCAGCCAGGGAAGGGAGGCCTACTCTGGAAACACCATATATTTT
NA,NA,TRBJ2-1,TRBV6-6,CASSYPMDYPEQFF,TGTGCCAGCAGTTACCCTATGGACTACCCCGAGCAGTTCTTC
once,NA,TRBJ1-5,TRBV18,CASSPQGVQNQPQHF,TGTGCCAGCTCACCACAAGGGGTACAGAATCAGCCCCAGCATTTT
NA,TRBD1,TRBJ1-6,TRBV6-2/TRBV6-3,CASSPDRRYNSPLHF,TGTGCCAGCAGTCCGGACAGGCGCTATAATTCACCCCTCCACTTT
NA,NA,TRBJ2-5,TRBV11-3,CASSLTGQQETQYF,TGTGCCAGCAGCTTGACTGGCCAGCAAGAGACCCAGTACTTC
NA,NA,TRBJ2-1,TRBV15,CATSRARGGGYNEQFF,TGTGCCACCAGCAGAGCCAGGGGCGGGGGATACAATGAGCAGTTCTTC
NA,TRBD1,TRBJ2-7,TRBV6-6,CASSVTGEYEQYF,TGTGCCAGCAGCGTCACAGGGGAGTACGAGCAGTACTTC
NA,TRBD1,TRBJ1-6,TRBV5-4,CASGTGTENSPLHF,TGTGCCAGCGGGACCGGGACAGAAAATTCACCCCTCCACTTT
NA,TRBD2,TRBJ2-1,TRBV3-1/TRBV3-2,CASSLAGGLSDEQFF,TGTGCCAGCAGCCTAGCGGGGGGGCTTAGCGATGAGCAGTTCTTC
NA,TRBD2,TRBJ2-7,TRBV5-1,CASSYGGTSGREQYF,TGCGCCAGCAGCTACGGCGGGACTAGCGGCCGCGAGCAGTACTTC
NA,NA,TRBJ2-5,TRBV6-5,CASSPQETQYF,TGTGCCAGCAGTCCCCAAGAGACCCAGTACTTC
NA,NA,TRBJ2-2,TRBV24-1,CATSDSDTTGELFF,TGTGCCACCAGTGACTCCGACACAACCGGGGAGCTGTTTTTT
NA,NA,TRBJ2-2,TRBV6-1,CASSEEELFF,TGTGCCAGCAGTGAAGAGGAGCTGTTTTTT
NA,TRBD1,TRBJ1-6,TRBV18,CASSPPQGGNSPLHF,TGTGCCAGCTCACCGCCACAGGGGGGAAATTCACCCCTCCACTTT
NA,NA,TRBJ1-2,TRBV6-5,CASSYSSTGAFYGYTF,TGTGCCAGCAGTTACTCGAGTACGGGGGCGTTCTATGGCTACACCTTC
NA,NA,TRBJ1-1,TRBV6-5,CASSDGGYSAFF,TGTGCCAGCAGCGACGGGGGCTATTCGGCTTTCTTT
NA,NA,TRBJ2-3,TRBV9,CASSVGDTQYF,TGTGCCAGCAGCGTTGGGGATACGCAGTATTTT
NA,NA,TRBJ2-1,TRBV5-1,CASSLEVGDHYNEQFF,TGCGCCAGCAGCTTGGAAGTGGGAGACCACTACAATGAGCAGTTCTTC
once,TRBD1,TRBJ2-7,TRBV29-1,CSIRQGLKYEQYF,TGCAGCATCCGACAGGGTCTTAAGTACGAGCAGTACTTC
few,TRBD1,TRBJ2-2,TRBV6-6,CASIIGQGAGELFF,TGTGCCAGCATCATAGGACAGGGGGCCGGGGAGCTGTTTTTT
NA,NA,TRBJ2-1,TRBV19,CASTDRYNEQFF,TGTGCCAGTACCGACAGATACAATGAGCAGTTCTTC
once,TRBD2,TRBJ2-7,TRBV6-5,CASSFRTSGDPYEQYF,TGTGCCAGCAGTTTTCGGACTAGCGGGGATCCCTACGAGCAGTACTTC
NA,NA,TRBJ1-6,TRBV2,CASTPQGGVSSPLHF,TGTGCCAGCACTCCGCAAGGAGGGGTTAGTTCACCCCTCCACTTT
NA,TRBD1,TRBJ1-5,TRBV19,CASSIGGRQGAQPQHF,TGTGCCAGTAGTATCGGGGGCCGACAGGGGGCTCAGCCCCAGCATTTT
once,NA,TRBJ1-6,TRBV5-4,CASSLGVSPLHF,TGTGCCAGCAGCTTGGGGGTTTCACCCCTCCACTTT
NA,TRBD1,TRBJ1-3,TRBV5-1,CASAEQGLRQGDTIYF,TGCGCCAGCGCAGAACAGGGGTTGCGGCAAGGCGACACCATATATTTT
NA,TRBD1,TRBJ2-5,TRBV2,CASSRDRDGTQYF,TGTGCCAGCAGTCGTGACAGGGATGGGACCCAGTACTTC
NA,TRBD2,TRBJ2-7,TRBV5-1,CASSLGSGGWYEQYF,TGCGCCAGCAGCTTGGGAAGCGGGGGATGGTACGAGCAGTACTTC
NA,TRBD2,TRBJ2-2,TRBV18,CASRGDSPGRTGELFF,TGTGCCAGCCGGGGGGATTCTCCCGGTCGCACCGGGGAGCTGTTTTTT
NA,TRBD2,TRBJ2-3,TRBV5-4,CASTRGGGAGVVADTQYF,TGTGCCAGCACCCGGGGCGGGGGGGCAGGAGTGGTAGCAGATACGCAGTATTTT
NA,NA,TRBJ1-1,TRBV2,CASSELGGEAFF,TGTGCCAGCAGTGAACTCGGGGGTGAAGCTTTCTTT
NA,TRBD1,TRBJ1-2,TRBV3-1/TRBV3-2,CASSPGQGNYGYTF,TGTGCCAGCAGCCCCGGACAGGGAAACTATGGCTACACCTTC
once,NA,TRBJ1-1,TRBV11-2,CASSIEGEAFF,TGTGCCAGCAGCATAGAGGGTGAAGCTTTCTTT
NA,NA,TRBJ2-7,TRBV6-1,CASSEAAAGSEQYF,TGTGCCAGCAGTGAAGCAGCGGCAGGGAGCGAGCAGTACTTC
NA,NA,TRBJ1-5,TRBV4-2,CASSHERDQPQHF,TGTGCCAGCAGCCACGAAAGGGATCAGCCCCAGCATTTT
NA,NA,TRBJ2-7,TRBV2,CASSEVRGTYEQYF,TGTGCCAGCAGTGAAGTGAGAGGAACCTACGAGCAGTACTTC
NA,TRBD2,TRBJ2-2,TRBV2,CASSPSGRASGELFF,TGTGCCAGCAGTCCTAGCGGGAGGGCCTCCGGGGAGCTGTTTTTT
NA,NA,TRBJ1-1,TRBV20-1,CSASMIHRLNTEAFF,TGCAGTGCTAGTATGATCCACCGCTTGAACACTGAAGCTTTCTTT
NA,NA,TRBJ2-3,TRBV7-2,CASSLDGASTDTQYF,TGTGCCAGCAGCTTAGATGGGGCGAGCACAGATACGCAGTATTTT
NA,NA,TRBJ1-3,TRBV9,CASSTSGTTVNTIYF,TGTGCCAGCAGTACGTCCGGGACAACGGTCAACACCATATATTTT
NA,TRBD1,TRBJ1-2,TRBV3-1/TRBV3-2,CASTTGDINYGYTF,TGTGCCAGCACCACAGGGGATATCAACTATGGCTACACCTTC
NA,TRBD2,TRBJ2-2,TRBV3-1/TRBV3-2,CASSQDPLGLGNTGELFF,TGTGCCAGCAGCCAAGACCCACTAGGACTAGGGAACACCGGGGAGCTGTTTTTT
NA,NA,TRBJ2-1,TRBV2,CATVDSGNEQFF,TGTGCCACCGTTGATAGCGGTAATGAGCAGTTCTTC
once,NA,TRBJ2-5,TRBV9,CASSGDQETQYF,TGTGCCAGCAGCGGAGACCAAGAGACCCAGTACTTC
NA,NA,TRBJ1-6,TRBV14,CASSQGPERPLHF,TGTGCCAGCAGCCAAGGGCCCGAACGACCCCTCCACTTT
NA,NA,TRBJ1-5,TRBV20-1,CSASDGGRNQPQHF,TGCAGTGCTAGTGACGGGGGGCGGAATCAGCCCCAGCATTTT
NA,NA,TRBJ1-2,TRBV27,CASSWRAGFYGYTF,TGTGCCAGCAGTTGGAGGGCAGGCTTCTATGGCTACACCTTC
NA,NA,TRBJ1-1,TRBV29-1,CSVSQGTEAFF,TGCAGCGTTTCCCAGGGCACTGAAGCTTTCTTT
once,NA,TRBJ1-2,TRBV5-8,CASSLDRANYGYTF,TGTGCCAGCAGCTTGGACAGAGCTAACTATGGCTACACCTTC
NA,TRBD1,TRBJ1-2,TRBV6-5,CASRRQGADYGYTF,TGTGCCAGCAGAAGACAGGGGGCAGACTATGGCTACACCTTC
NA,NA,TRBJ1-3,TRBV7-3,CASSLTGASSGNTIYF,TGTGCCAGCAGCTTAACGGGAGCGTCCTCTGGAAACACCATATATTTT
NA,TRBD1,TRBJ1-1,TRBV7-9,CASRVTGGKTEAFF,TGTGCCAGCAGGGTGACAGGGGGCAAGACTGAAGCTTTCTTT
NA,TRBD1,TRBJ2-7,TRBV6-5,CATLYGRGPYEQYF,TGTGCCACTCTATATGGCAGGGGGCCCTACGAGCAGTACTTC
NA,NA,TRBJ2-3,TRBV6-5,CASSKQLGTQYF,TGTGCCAGCAGTAAGCAGCTAGGAACGCAGTATTTT
NA,TRBD1,TRBJ1-1,TRBV7-8,CASSLRQGLGEAFF,TGTGCCAGCAGCCTTAGACAGGGCCTGGGTGAAGCTTTCTTT
NA,NA,TRBJ2-2,TRBV4-1,CASSRGGGTGELFF,TGCGCCAGCAGCCGGGGGGGCGGCACCGGGGAGCTGTTTTTT
NA,NA,TRBJ2-1,TRBV7-2,CASSLGSGKAGGFF,TGTGCCAGCAGCTTAGGTAGTGGCAAGGCCGGGGGGTTCTTC